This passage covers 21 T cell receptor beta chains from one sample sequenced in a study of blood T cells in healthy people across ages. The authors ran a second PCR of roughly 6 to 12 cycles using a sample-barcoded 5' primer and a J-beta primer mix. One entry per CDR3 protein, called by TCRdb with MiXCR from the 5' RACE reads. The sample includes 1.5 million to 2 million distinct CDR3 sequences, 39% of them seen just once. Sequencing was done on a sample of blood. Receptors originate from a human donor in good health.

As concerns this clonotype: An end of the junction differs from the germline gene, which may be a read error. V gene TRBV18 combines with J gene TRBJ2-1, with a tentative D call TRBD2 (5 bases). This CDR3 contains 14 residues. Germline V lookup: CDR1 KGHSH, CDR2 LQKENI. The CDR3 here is CASSSSGTYNVQFF. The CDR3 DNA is TGTGCCAGCTCATCCAGCGGAACCTACAATGTGCAGTTCTTC.

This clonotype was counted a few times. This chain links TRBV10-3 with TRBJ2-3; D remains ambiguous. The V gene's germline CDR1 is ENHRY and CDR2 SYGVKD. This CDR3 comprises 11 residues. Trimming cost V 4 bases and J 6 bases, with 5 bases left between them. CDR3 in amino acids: CAISVGDTQYF. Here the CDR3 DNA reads TGTGCCATCAGTGTTGGGGATACGCAGTATTTT.

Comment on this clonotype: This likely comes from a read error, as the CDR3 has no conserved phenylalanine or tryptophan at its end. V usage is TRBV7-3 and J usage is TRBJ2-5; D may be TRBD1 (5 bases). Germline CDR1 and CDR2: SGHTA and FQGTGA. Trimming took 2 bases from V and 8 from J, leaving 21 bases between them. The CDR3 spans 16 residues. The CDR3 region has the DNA TGTGCCAGCAGCTTAGGACCCCGCCCAGGGTCTGGAACCCAGTACGTC. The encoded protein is CASSLGPRPGSGTQYV.

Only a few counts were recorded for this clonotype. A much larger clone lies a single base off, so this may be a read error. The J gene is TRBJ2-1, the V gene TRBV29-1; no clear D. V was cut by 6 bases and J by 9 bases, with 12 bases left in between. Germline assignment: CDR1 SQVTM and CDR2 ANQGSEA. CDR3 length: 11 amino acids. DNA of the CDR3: TGCAGCGTACCAGGACGTACTGAGCAGTTCTTC. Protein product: CSVPGRTEQFF.

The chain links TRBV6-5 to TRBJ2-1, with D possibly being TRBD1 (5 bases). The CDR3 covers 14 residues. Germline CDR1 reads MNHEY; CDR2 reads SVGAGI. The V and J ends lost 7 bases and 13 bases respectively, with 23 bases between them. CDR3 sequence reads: CASTTSGREETQFF. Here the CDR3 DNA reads TGTGCCAGCACCACCTCGGGCAGGGAAGAGACCCAGTTCTTC.

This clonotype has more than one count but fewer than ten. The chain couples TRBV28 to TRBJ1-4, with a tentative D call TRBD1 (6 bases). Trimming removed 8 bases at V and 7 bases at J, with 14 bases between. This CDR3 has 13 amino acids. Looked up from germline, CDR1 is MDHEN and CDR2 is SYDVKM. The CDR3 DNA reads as TGTGCCAGCGGCCCGGCACAGGGTGAAAAACTGTTTTTT. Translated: CASGPAQGEKLFF.

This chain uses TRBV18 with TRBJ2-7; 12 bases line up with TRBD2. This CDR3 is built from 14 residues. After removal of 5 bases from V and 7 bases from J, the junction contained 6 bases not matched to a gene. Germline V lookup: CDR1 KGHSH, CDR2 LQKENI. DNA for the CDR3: TGTGCCAGCTCAGCGACTAGCGGGGGTGGTGAGCAGTACTTC. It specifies CASSATSGGGEQYF.

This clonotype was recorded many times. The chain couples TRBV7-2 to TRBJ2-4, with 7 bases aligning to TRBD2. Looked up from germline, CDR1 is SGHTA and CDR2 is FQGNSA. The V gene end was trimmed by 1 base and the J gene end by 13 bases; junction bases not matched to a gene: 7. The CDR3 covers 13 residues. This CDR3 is CASSLVGGNEQYF. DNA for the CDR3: TGTGCCAGCAGCTTAGTGGGAGGGAATGAGCAGTACTTC.

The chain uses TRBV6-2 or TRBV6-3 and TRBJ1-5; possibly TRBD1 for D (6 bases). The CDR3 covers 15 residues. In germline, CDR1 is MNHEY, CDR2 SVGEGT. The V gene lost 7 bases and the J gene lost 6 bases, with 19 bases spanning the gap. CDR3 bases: TGTGCCAGCAAGGACGGCGGGGGGCATTCTCAGCCCCAGCATTTT. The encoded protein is CASKDGGGHSQPQHF.

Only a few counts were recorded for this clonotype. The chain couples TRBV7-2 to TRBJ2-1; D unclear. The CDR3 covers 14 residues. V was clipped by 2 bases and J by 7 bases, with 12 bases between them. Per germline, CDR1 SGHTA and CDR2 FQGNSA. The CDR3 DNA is TGTGCCAGCAGCTTAACCCTTTGGAGTAATGAGCAGTTCTTC. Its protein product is CASSLTLWSNEQFF.

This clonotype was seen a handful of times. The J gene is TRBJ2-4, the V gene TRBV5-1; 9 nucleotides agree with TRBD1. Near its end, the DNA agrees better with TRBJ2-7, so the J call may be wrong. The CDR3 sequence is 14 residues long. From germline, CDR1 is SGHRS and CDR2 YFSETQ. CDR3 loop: CASSLDRGLIEQYF. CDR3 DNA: TGCGCCAGCAGCTTGGACAGGGGGCTGATCGAGCAGTACTTC.

The CDR3 is CASSLGHGRGDGYTF. The CDR3 nucleotides are TGTGCCAGCAGCTTAGGGCATGGCAGGGGCGATGGCTACACCTTC. This chain connects TRBV7-6 to TRBJ1-2, with TRBD1 as a possible D gene (6 bases). The germline gives CDR1 SGHVS, CDR2 FNYEAQ. Trimming pared 1 base from V and 6 bases from J, leaving 15 bases between. This CDR3 contains 15 residues.

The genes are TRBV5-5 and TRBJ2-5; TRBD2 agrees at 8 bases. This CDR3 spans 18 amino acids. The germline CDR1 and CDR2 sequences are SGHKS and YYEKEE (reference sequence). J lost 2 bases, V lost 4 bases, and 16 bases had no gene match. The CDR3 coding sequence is TGTGCCAGCAGCCTGTACAATGCCGGGGGGGCGGGTCAAGAGACCCAGTACTTC. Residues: CASSLYNAGGAGQETQYF.

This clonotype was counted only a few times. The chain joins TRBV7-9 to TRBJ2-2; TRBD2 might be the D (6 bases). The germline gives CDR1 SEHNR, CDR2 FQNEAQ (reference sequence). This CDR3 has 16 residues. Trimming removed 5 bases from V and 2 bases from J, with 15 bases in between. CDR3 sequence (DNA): TGTGCCAGCAGCCCTTCGGAGGGAAGAAACACCGGGGAGCTGTTTTTT. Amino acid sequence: CASSPSEGRNTGELFF.

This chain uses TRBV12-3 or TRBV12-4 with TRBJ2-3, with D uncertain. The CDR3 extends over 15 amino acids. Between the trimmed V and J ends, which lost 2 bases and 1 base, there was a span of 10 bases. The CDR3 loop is CASSLQPMGTDTQYF. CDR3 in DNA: TGTGCCAGCAGTTTACAGCCGATGGGCACAGATACGCAGTATTTT.

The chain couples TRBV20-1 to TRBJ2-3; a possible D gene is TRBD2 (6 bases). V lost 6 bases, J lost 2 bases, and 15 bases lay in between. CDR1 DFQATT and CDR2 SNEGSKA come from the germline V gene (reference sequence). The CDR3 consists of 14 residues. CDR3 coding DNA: TGCAGTGCCGCAATCGGGGAGGTCACAGATACGCAGTATTTT. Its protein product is CSAAIGEVTDTQYF.

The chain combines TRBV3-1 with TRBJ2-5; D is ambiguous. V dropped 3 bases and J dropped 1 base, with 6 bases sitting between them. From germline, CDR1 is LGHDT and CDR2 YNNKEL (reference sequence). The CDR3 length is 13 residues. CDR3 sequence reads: CASSHEIQETQYF. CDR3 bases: TGTGCCAGCAGCCACGAGATCCAAGAGACCCAGTACTTC.

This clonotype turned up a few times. The CDR3 is CASSYTRQGGGYTF. In DNA form, the CDR3 reads TGTGCCAGCAGTTACACGCGACAGGGTGGCGGCTACACCTTC. V usage is TRBV6-5 and J usage is TRBJ1-2; 7 nucleotides agree with TRBD1. Losses at the gene ends were 2 bases for V and 8 bases for J; bases not matched to a gene: 8. CDR3 length equals 14 residues. The germline V gene encodes CDR1 MNHEY and CDR2 SVGAGI.

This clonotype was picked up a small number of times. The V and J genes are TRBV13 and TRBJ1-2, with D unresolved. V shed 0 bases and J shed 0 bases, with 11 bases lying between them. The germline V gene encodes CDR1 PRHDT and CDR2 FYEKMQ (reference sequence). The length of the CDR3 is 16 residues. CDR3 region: CASSLGQQVANYGYTF. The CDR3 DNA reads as TGTGCCAGCAGCTTAGGACAGCAGGTAGCTAACTATGGCTACACCTTC.

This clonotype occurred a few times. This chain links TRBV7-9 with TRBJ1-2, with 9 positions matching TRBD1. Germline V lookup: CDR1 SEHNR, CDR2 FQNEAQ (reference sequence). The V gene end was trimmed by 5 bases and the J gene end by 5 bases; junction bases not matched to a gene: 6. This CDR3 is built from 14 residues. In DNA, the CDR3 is TGTGCCAGCAGCCCTCGGGACAGGGAGTATGGCTACACCTTC. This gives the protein CASSPRDREYGYTF.

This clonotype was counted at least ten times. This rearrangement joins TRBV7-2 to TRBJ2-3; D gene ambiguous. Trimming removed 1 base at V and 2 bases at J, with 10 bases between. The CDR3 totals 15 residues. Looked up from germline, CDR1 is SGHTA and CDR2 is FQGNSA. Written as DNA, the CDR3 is TGTGCCAGCAGCTTAGTCTGGGGATCCACAGATACGCAGTATTTT. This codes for CASSLVWGSTDTQYF.